This T cell receptor (beta chain) came from a study of T cell responses to AZD1222 COVID-19 vaccine (dated by TCRdb to the early 2020s). Background on the whole study: TCR sequencing covered over 230 trial participants: about 210 given two doses of AZD1222 and 26 given two doses of MenACWY control vaccine. Trial participants were enrolled by age into subgroups of 18-55, 56-69 and 70-plus years, and around 140, 26 and 57 TCR-sequenced participants, respectively, were included in these subgroups. Summary of the overall study and its limitations: After two AZD1222 doses, spike-specific TCR breadth and depth were significantly higher than at day 0 and than in MenACWY recipients. In the small 56-69-year group, the increase in depth fell short of significance, most likely because of low power. Because no day 14 peak-response samples were available, repertoires were characterized only after the peak T cell response. Vaccine-associated CD4 TCRs spanned the whole spike protein, with dominant responses in regions 160-218 and 743-854. Reportedly, almost half of the unique spike-specific TCRs recognized epitopes lying outside the regions that are mutated in the B.1.351 and B.1.1.7 variants. Participants were mostly white British, with more females than males. The authors suggested clonal diversity may have been underestimated. Conclusions about previously exposed vaccinees were limited because only 5 or 6 AZD1222 recipients were SARS-CoV-2 seropositive at baseline.

The CDR3 regions of human TCRbeta chains were analyzed by immunosequencing. In the original analysis: TCRs in the repertoires were compared against a reference library of SARS-CoV-2-specific TCRs that had been generated with the MIRA antigen-specificity platform. Breadth meant the fraction of unique TCRs that were SARS-CoV-2-associated, whereas depth meant the fraction of total T cells that were SARS-CoV-2-associated. Each spike-specific TCR was assigned to its reactive spike region and to a CD4 or CD8 class using the MIRA data. Log10-transformed breadth and depth values were compared by one-way ANOVA with Sidak's multiple comparisons tests. TCRdb holds this immuneACCESS table with in-frame rearrangements only. Some clones are missing; in checked studies, unresolved V genes explain under half, and the rest has no known cause. That table gives V, J and clone size, and the DNA gave D and trimming. The sample yields just over 90,000 clones; 80% to 90% were counted once. Jointly, the top ten make up less than 3% of the sample.

V and J are truncated by 4 bases and 1 base respectively, leaving an intervening sequence of 11 bases. The germline V gene sets CDR1 to SGHAT and CDR2 to FQNNGV. The CDR3 numbers 14 residues from cysteine through phenylalanine. Only CDR3 DNA is held: 42 bases, read in frame from base 1. This sample's time point label indicates: about 28 days (+/-7) after the second vaccine dose. AZD1222 recipients whose second dose came at about 4 weeks and those whose second dose came at about 12 weeks were combined into one group, since spike-specific TCR depth and breadth did not differ between the two schedules. Vaccinee samples were obtained from the UK trials COV001 and COV002, which included a single-blind randomized controlled phase 2/3 trial of AZD1222 (ChAdOx1 nCoV-19) in healthy adults. For TCRbeta chain sequencing, PBMC samples from trial participants were taken at day 0 and at day 28 after the second dose.

Comment on this clone: Its antigen is unknown. One base away there is no much larger clone; base qualities are not given.

In this chain, TRBV11-2 is recombined with TRBJ2-7; the D gene is tentatively TRBD1 or TRBD2, each matching 5 bases. The receptor was derived from an adult who received the AZD1222 COVID-19 vaccine. The sample in question was peripheral blood, obtained 28 days after the second AZD1222 dose. The DNA sequence is TGTGCCAGCAGCTGGGACCGTAAGTCCTACGAGCAGTACTTC. It translates to CASSWDRKSYEQYF.